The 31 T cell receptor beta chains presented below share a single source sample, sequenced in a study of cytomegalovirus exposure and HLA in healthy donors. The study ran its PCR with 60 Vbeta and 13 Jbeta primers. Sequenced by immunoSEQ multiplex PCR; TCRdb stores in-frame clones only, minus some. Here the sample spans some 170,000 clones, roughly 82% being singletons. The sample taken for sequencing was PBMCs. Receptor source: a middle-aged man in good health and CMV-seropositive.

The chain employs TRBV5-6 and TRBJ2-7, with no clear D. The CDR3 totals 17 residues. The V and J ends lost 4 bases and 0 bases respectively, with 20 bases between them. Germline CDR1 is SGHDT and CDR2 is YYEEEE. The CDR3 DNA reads TGTGCCAGCAGCCCGGCCCCGAGTAAGCACAGCTCCTACGAGCAGTACTTC. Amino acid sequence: CASSPAPSKHSSYEQYF. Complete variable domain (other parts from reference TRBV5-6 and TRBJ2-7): DAGVTQSPTHLIKTRGQQVTLRCSPKSGHDTVSWYQQALGQGPQFIFQYYEEEERQRGNFPDRFSGHQFPNYSSELNVNALLLGDSALYLCASSPAPSKHSSYEQYFGPGTRLTVT.

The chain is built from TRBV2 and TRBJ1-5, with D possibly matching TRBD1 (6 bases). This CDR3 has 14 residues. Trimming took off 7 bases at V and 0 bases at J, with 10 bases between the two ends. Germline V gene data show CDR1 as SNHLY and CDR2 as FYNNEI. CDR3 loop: CASTQGYSNQPQHF. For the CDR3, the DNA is TGTGCCAGCACCCAGGGGTATAGCAATCAGCCCCAGCATTTT.

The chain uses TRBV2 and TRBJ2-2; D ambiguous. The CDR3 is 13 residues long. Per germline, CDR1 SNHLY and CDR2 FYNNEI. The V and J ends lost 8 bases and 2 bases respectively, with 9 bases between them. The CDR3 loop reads CASREDNTGELFF. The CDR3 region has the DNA TGTGCCAGCCGCGAGGATAACACCGGGGAGCTGTTTTTT.

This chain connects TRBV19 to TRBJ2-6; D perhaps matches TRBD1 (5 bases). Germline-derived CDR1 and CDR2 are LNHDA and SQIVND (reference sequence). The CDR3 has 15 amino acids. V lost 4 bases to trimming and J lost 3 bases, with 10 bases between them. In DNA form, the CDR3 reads TGTGCCAGTAGTACAGGAAGGGGTGGGGCCAACGTCCTGACTTTC. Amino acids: CASSTGRGGANVLTF.

The CDR3, as DNA: TGTGCCAGCAGCGCCCGTACCTGGACAGGGTCCTCGGGGGCCAACGTCCTGACTTTC. Protein sequence: CASSARTWTGSSGANVLTF. This chain uses TRBV9 with TRBJ2-6; 8 bases agree with TRBD1. The junction had 15 bases not matched to a gene; V was cut back by 3 bases and J by 4 bases. The CDR3 covers 19 residues. Germline loops: CDR1 SGDLS, CDR2 YYNGEE.

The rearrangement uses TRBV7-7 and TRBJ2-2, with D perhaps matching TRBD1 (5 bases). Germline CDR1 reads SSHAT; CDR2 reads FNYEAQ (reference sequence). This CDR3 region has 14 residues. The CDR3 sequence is CASSTVLSTGELFF. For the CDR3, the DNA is TGTGCTAGCTCGACAGTCCTGAGCACCGGGGAGCTGTTTTTT.

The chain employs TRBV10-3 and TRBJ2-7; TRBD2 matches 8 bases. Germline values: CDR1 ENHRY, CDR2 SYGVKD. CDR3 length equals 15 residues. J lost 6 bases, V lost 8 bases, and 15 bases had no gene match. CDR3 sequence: CAIGTGTRDLAEQYF. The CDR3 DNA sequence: TGTGCCATCGGCACCGGGACTAGGGATTTGGCCGAGCAGTACTTC.

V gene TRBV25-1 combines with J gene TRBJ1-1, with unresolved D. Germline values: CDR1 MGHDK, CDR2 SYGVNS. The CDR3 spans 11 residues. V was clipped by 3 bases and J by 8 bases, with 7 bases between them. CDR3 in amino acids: CASSDYREAFF. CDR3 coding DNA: TGTGCCAGCAGTGATTACAGAGAAGCTTTCTTT.

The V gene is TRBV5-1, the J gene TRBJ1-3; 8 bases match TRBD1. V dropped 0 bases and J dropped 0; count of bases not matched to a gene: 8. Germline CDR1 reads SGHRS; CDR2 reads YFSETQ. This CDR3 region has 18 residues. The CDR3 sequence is CASSLAPRTGSSGNTIYF. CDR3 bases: TGCGCCAGCAGCTTGGCCCCCAGGACAGGGAGCTCTGGAAACACCATATATTTT.

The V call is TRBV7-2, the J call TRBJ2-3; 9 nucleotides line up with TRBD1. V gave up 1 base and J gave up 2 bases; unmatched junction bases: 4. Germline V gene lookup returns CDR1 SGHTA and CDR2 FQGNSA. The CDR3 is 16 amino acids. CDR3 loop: CASSLVGTGTTDTQYF. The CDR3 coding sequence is TGTGCCAGCAGCTTAGTGGGGACAGGGACCACAGATACGCAGTATTTT.

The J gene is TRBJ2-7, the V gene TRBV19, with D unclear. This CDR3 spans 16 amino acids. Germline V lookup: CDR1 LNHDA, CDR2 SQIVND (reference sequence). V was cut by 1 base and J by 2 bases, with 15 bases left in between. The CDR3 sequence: CASSIAAATNTYEQYF. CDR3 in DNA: TGTGCCAGTAGTATAGCGGCGGCAACGAATACCTACGAGCAGTACTTC.

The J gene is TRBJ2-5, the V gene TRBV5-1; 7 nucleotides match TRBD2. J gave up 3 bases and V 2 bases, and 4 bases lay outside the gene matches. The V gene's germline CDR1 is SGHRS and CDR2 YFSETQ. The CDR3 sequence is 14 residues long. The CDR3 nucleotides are TGCGCCAGCAGCTTTGGCGGGGGAAAAGAGACCCAGTACTTC. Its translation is CASSFGGGKETQYF.

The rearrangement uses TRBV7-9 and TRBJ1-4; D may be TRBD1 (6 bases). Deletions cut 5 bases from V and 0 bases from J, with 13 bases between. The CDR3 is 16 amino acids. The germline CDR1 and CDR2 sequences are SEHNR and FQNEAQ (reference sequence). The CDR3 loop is CASSPLGQTTNEKLFF. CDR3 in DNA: TGTGCCAGCAGCCCGTTAGGACAGACAACTAATGAAAAACTGTTTTTT.

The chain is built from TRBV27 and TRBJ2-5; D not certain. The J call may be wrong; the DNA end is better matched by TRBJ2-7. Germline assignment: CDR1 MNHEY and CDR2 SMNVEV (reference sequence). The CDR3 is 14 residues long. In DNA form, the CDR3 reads TGTGCCAGCAGTTTTACCATACTCGCCTACGAGCAGTACTTC. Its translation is CASSFTILAYEQYF.

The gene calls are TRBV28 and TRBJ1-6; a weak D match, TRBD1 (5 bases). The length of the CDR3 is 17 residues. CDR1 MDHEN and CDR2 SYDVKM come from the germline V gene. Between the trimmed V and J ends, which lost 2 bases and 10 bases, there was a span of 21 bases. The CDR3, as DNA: TGTGCCAGCAGTTTAGCCCTCCTAACGGGGGGAGGGTCACCCCTCCACTTT. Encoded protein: CASSLALLTGGGSPLHF. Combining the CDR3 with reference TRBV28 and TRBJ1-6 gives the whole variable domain DVKVTQSSRYLVKRTGEKVFLECVQDMDHENMFWYRQDPGLGLRLIYFSYDVKMKEKGDIPEGYSVSREKKERFSLILESASTNQTSMYLCASSLALLTGGGSPLHFGNGTRLTVT.

The CDR3 bases are TGTGCCAGCAGAGGACAGAATAACTATGGCTACACCTTC. It codes for CASRGQNNYGYTF. The rearrangement joins TRBV6-1 to TRBJ1-2, with TRBD1 as a possible D gene (6 bases). The V gene's germline CDR1 is MNHNS and CDR2 SASEGT. V was trimmed by 6 bases and J by 1 base, leaving 9 bases between them. This CDR3 has 13 amino acids.

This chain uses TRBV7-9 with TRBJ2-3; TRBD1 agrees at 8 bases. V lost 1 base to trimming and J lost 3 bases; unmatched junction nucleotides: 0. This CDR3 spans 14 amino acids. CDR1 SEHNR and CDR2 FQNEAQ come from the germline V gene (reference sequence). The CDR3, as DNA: TGTGCCAGCAGCTTAGGACAGGGGACAGATACGCAGTATTTT. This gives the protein CASSLGQGTDTQYF.

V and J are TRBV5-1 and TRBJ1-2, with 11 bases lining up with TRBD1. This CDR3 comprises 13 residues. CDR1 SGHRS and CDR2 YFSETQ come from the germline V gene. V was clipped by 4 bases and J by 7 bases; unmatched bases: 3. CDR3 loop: CASSPDRGLGYTF. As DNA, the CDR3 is TGCGCCAGCAGCCCGGACAGGGGGCTTGGCTACACCTTC.

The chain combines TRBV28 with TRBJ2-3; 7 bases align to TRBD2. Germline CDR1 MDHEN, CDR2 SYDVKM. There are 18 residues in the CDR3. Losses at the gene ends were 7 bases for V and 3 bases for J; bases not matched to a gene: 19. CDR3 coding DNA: TGTGCCAGCACCTTGGGGCGGGAGAGCCGGGTGTTTACAGATACGCAGTATTTT. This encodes CASTLGRESRVFTDTQYF.

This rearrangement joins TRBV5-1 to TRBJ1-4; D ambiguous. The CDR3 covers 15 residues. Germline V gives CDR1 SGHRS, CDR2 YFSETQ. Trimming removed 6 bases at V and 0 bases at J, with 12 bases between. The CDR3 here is CASTRAGATNEKLFF. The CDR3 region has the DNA TGCGCCAGCACCCGGGCGGGAGCAACTAATGAAAAACTGTTTTTT.

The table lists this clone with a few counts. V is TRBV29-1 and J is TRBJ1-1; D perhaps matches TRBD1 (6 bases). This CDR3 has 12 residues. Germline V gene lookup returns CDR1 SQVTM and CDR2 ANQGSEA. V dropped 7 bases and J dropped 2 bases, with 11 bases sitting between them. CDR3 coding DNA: TGCAGCGGAGAAGGGGGTAACACTGAAGCTTTCTTT. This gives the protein CSGEGGNTEAFF.

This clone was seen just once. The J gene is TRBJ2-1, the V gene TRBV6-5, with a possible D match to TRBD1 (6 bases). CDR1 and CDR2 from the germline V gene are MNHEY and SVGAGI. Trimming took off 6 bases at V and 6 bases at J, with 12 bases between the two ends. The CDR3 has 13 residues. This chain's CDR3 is CASSSDRPNEQFF. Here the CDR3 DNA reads TGTGCCAGCAGCTCCGACAGGCCCAATGAGCAGTTCTTC.

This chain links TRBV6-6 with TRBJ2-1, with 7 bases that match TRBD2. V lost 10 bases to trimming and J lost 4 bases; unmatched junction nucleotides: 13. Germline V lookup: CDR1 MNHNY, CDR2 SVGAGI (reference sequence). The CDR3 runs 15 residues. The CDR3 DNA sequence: TGTGCCACCGGCTCGGGCCTAGCGGAATACAATGAGCAGTTCTTC. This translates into CATGSGLAEYNEQFF.

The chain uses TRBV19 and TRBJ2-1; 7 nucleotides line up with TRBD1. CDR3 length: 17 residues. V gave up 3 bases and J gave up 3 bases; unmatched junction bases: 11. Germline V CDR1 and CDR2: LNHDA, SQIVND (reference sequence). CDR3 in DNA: TGTGCCAGTAGTATGCGGCCTGGGACAGAGCACTACAATGAGCAGTTCTTC. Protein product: CASSMRPGTEHYNEQFF.

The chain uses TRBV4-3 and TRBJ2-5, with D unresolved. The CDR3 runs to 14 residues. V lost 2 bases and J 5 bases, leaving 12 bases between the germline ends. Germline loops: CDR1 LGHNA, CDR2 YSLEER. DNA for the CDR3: TGCGCCAGCAGCCAATACGGCTCGCGGGAGACCCAGTACTTC. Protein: CASSQYGSRETQYF.

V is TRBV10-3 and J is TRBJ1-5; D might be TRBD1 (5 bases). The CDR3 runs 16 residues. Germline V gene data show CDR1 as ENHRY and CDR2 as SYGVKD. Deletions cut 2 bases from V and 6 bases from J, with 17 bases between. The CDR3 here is CAISEAVIGAGQPQHF. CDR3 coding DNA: TGTGCCATCAGTGAGGCGGTTATAGGGGCAGGTCAGCCCCAGCATTTT.

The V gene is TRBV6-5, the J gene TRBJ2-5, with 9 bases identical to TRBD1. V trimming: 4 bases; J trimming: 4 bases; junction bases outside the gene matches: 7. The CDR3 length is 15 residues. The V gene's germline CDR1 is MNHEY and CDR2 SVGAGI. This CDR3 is CASSFTGGRVETQYF. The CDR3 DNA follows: TGTGCCAGCAGTTTTACAGGGGGCAGGGTAGAGACCCAGTACTTC.

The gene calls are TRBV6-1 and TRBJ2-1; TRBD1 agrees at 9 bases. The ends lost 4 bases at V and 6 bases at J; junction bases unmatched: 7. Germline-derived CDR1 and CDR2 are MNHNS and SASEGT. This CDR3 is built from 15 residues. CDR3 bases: TGTGCCAGCAGTGGGACAGGGGCGGCCGGCAATGAGCAGTTCTTC. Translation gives CASSGTGAAGNEQFF.

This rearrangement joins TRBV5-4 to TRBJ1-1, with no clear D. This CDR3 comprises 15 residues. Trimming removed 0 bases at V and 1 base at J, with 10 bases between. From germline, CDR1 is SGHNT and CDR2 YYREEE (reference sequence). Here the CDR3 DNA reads TGTGCCAGCAGCTTGGACCAGCTAGGGAACACTGAAGCTTTCTTT. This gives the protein CASSLDQLGNTEAFF. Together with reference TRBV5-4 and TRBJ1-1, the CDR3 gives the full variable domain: ETGVTQSPTHLIKTRGQQVTLRCSSQSGHNTVSWYQQALGQGPQFIFQYYREEENGRGNFPPRFSGLQFPNYSSELNVNALELDDSALYLCASSLDQLGNTEAFFGQGTRLTVV.

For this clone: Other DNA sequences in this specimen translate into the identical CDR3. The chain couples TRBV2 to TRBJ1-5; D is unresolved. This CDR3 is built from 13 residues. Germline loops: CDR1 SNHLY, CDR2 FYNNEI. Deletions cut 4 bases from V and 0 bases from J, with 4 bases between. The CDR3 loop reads CASSVYSNQPQHF. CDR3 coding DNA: TGTGCCAGCAGTGTATATAGCAATCAGCCCCAGCATTTT. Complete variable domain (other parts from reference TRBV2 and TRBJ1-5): EPEVTQTPSHQVTQMGQEVILRCVPISNHLYFYWYRQILGQKVEFLVSFYNNEISEKSEIFDDQFSVERPDGSNFTLKIRSTKLEDSAMYFCASSVYSNQPQHFGDGTRLSIL.

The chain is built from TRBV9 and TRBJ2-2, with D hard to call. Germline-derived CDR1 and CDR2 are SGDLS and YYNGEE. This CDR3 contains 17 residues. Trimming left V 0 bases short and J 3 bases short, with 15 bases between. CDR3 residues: CASSVVAARGHTGELFF. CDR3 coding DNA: TGTGCCAGCAGCGTAGTCGCGGCCCGCGGTCACACCGGGGAGCTGTTTTTT. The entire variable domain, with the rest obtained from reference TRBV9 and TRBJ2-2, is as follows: DSGVTQTPKHLITATGQRVTLRCSPRSGDLSVYWYQQSLDQGLQFLIQYYNGEERAKGNILERFSAQQFPDLHSELNLSSLELGDSALYFCASSVVAARGHTGELFFGEGSRLTVL.